This T cell receptor beta chain was identified during a study of blood T cell repertoires in COVID-19. In the study overall: Some COVID-19 samples were acute and others convalescent; all came from the United States, Italy and Spain. From T cells, B-cell-depleted T cells, or PBMCs came the material, which was cDNA or gDNA.

V lost 3 bases and J 0 bases, leaving 10 bases between the germline ends. CDR3 length: 15 amino acids. The germline gives CDR1 SGDLS, CDR2 YYNGEE. Repertoires were generated with immunoSEQ multiplex PCR, while TCRdb's copy carries only in-frame clones and drops some. Of about 60,000 clones in the sample, around four fifths were seen once. The sequence derives from a man aged 25-45 years with COVID-19, enrolled during active disease. The rearrangement uses TRBV9 and TRBJ1-3; perhaps TRBD1 as D (5 bases). The sequenced material came from peripheral blood. The CDR3 loop reads CASSGGGGSGNTIYF. CDR3 nucleotide sequence: TGTGCCAGCAGCGGCGGGGGAGGCTCTGGAAACACCATATATTTT.